The T cell receptor (beta chain) under discussion was sequenced for a study of T cells after yellow fever vaccination. On the study more broadly: Where fractions had low cell numbers, libraries were prepared from them with the SMART-Seq v4 Ultra Low Input RNA kit. Study conclusions and caveats: Booster sampling recovered most clones from primary vaccination (around 97% CD4, approximately 88% CD8). Though it reached lower strength, the secondary response hit its peak faster, day 5 versus 15.

CDR1 and CDR2 from the germline V gene are SGDLS and YYNGEE. Trimming pared 6 bases from V and 0 bases from J, leaving 19 bases between. This CDR3 has 16 residues. MiXCR was run by TCRdb on the 5' RACE reads, yielding one entry per CDR3 protein. Of 620,000 or so distinct CDR3 sequences in the sample, less than 20% are singletons; the top ten hold approximately 15%. This clonotype was seen only a few times. Its antigen is currently unknown. This specimen consisted of PBMCs, obtained 5 days after the first yellow fever vaccination. This receptor was taken from a man aged 18-30 years who received the YFV17D yellow fever vaccine. The J gene is TRBJ2-7, the V gene TRBV9; D is perhaps TRBD1 or TRBD2 (5 bases each). In DNA, the CDR3 is TGTGCCAGCACCCGCGCCCGGGACGTACGCTCCTACGAGCAGTACGTC. It is translated as CASTRARDVRSYEQYV.